This is a list of T cell receptor beta chains from one sample in a study of blood T cell repertoires in COVID-19. Assay: immunoSEQ multiplex PCR; the TCRdb copy retains only in-frame clones and omits some. The sample lists roughly 180,000 clones, approximately 85% occurring once. Material for sequencing was peripheral blood. The receptors were gathered from a woman aged 60-75 years with acute or convalescent COVID-19. CDR3s include the opening cysteine and the closing phenylalanine or tryptophan. Clone size is not always given. Where it is, it says once, few, many or a class for expanded clones.

clone_size	j_call	v_call	cdr3_aa
-	TRBJ2-3	TRBV4-2	CASSPTVLAGGTDTQYF
-	TRBJ2-7	TRBV3-1/TRBV3-2	CASSRAGEGYEQYF
-	TRBJ1-1	TRBV7-9	CASSLSGGSTEAFF
-	TRBJ1-6	TRBV5-1	CASSFLAGTGNSPLHF
-	TRBJ1-2	TRBV27	CASSSWTGGNYGYTF
-	TRBJ1-2	TRBV10-3	CAISDTGRSNGYTF
-	TRBJ1-2	TRBV6-1	CASSEGGSNGYTF
-	TRBJ1-2	TRBV6-6	CASRDPGTGGNGYTF
-	TRBJ2-5	TRBV7-7	CASSSGLAGNKETQYF
-	TRBJ2-3	TRBV24-1	CATSFTSGSGADTQYF
few	TRBJ2-2	TRBV14	CASSPLAGFTGELFF
few	TRBJ2-1	TRBV6-5	CASSGGTSGKNEQFF
-	TRBJ1-5	TRBV9	CASSATGTGNQPQHF
-	TRBJ2-5	TRBV3-1/TRBV3-2	CASVLGGSETQYF
-	TRBJ2-1	TRBV27	CASTETRFLAGEQFF
-	TRBJ1-4	TRBV11-2	CASSLDFGQGEKLFF
-	TRBJ2-3	TRBV5-4	CASSPPLAGRGTDTQYF
once	TRBJ2-4	TRBV21-1	CASSKIGQALAKNIQYF
-	TRBJ2-7	TRBV27	CASSLSNPYEQYF
-	TRBJ2-5	TRBV25-1	CASSEFSGRALGETQYF
-	TRBJ1-1	TRBV19	CASRFPEVNTEAFF
-	TRBJ2-5	TRBV10-2	CASRGTGGGLAQETQYF
-	TRBJ2-1	TRBV6-2/TRBV6-3	CASSPRGDEQFF
-	TRBJ1-1	TRBV5-5	CASSFAGRTEAFF
-	TRBJ1-5	TRBV18	CASSPGTGGSNQPQHF
-	TRBJ1-6	TRBV28	CASSLSRNNSPLHF
-	TRBJ2-2	TRBV6-5	CASRAQGTGELFF
-	TRBJ1-2	TRBV19	CATTGGQVKEGYTF
-	TRBJ1-5	TRBV19	CASPILVGNQPQHF